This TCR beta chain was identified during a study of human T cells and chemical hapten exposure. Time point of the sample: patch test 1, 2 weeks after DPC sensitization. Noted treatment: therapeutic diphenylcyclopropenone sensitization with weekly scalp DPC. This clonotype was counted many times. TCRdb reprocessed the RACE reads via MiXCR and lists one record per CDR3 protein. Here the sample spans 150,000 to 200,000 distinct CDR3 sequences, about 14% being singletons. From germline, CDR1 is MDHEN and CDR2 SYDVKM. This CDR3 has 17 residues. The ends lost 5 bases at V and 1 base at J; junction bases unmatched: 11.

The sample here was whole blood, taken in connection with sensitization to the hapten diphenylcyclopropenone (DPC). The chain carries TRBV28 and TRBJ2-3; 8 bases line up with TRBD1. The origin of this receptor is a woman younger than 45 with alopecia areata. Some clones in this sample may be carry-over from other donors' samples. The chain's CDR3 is CASSRGAGGMGTDTQYF. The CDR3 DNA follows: TGTGCCAGCAGTCGAGGCGCAGGGGGCATGGGCACAGATACGCAGTATTTT. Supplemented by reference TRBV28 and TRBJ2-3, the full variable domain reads DVKVTQSSRYLVKRTGEKVFLECVQDMDHENMFWYRQDPGLGLRLIYFSYDVKMKEKGDIPEGYSVSREKKERFSLILESASTNQTSMYLCASSRGAGGMGTDTQYFGPGTRLTVL.